The 24 T cell receptor beta chains below all came from one sample that was sequenced in a study of T cell repertoires in ileal Crohn's disease (dated 2019 in TCRdb). The library came from the immunoSEQ multiplex PCR assay. TCRdb carries this immuneACCESS record with in-frame sequences only. Its versions omit some clonotypes, under half of them owing to an unresolved V gene in the studies checked, with the rest unexplained. The sample data list about 17,000 clones, and just over 70% of these were observed just once. The leading ten clones occupy 5.3% of the sample. What was sequenced was ileal tissue. Every receptor here comes from an adult with Crohn's disease.

This clone was seen only once. The genes are TRBV29-1 and TRBJ2-7; maybe TRBD2 (5 bases). Germline V gene sequence: CDR1 SQVTM, CDR2 ANQGSEA. Trimming stripped 4 bases from V and 3 bases from J, with 13 bases between. There are 13 residues in the CDR3. The CDR3 nucleotides read TGCAGCGTTGCCTGGAGGAACGACTACGAGCAGTACTTC. The encoded protein is CSVAWRNDYEQYF.

About this clone itself: Distinct nucleotide sequences in the sample also encode this CDR3. CDR3 bases: TGTGCCAGCAGTTTGGGACAAAACTACGAGCAGTACTTC. Amino acid sequence: CASSLGQNYEQYF. This chain uses TRBV27 with TRBJ2-7; TRBD1 is a possible D gene (6 bases). Per the germline V gene, CDR1 is MNHEY and CDR2 is SMNVEV (reference sequence). The V end lost 3 bases, the J end lost 3 bases, and 9 bases lay between the germline ends. The CDR3 loop spans 13 amino acids.

The J gene is TRBJ1-1, the V gene TRBV2, with D uncertain. V was cut by 9 bases and J by 4 bases, with 21 bases left in between. CDR3 length: 15 amino acids. Germline-derived CDR1 and CDR2 are SNHLY and FYNNEI. Here the CDR3 DNA reads TGTGCCAGGAGCAGCCGGTCAGGATCTCGCACTGAAGCTTTCTTT. It is translated as CARSSRSGSRTEAFF.

This clone was seen a handful of times. The rearrangement uses TRBV5-1 and TRBJ1-6; 9 positions agree with TRBD1. This CDR3 has 15 amino acids. Germline-derived CDR1 and CDR2 are SGHRS and YFSETQ. V shed 0 bases, J shed 10 bases, and the junction held 5 bases outside the gene matches. DNA for the CDR3: TGCGCCAGCAGCTTGGCCGTGGACAGGGGATCACCCCTCCACTTT. It is translated as CASSLAVDRGSPLHF.

J is TRBJ2-1 and V is TRBV2; TRBD2 is a possible D gene (5 bases). Trimming stripped 8 bases from V and 5 bases from J, with 16 bases between. Germline CDR1 and CDR2: SNHLY and FYNNEI. The CDR3 sequence is 14 residues long. CDR3 protein: CASLHPGNHNEQFF. The CDR3 DNA reads as TGTGCCAGCCTCCACCCCGGGAATCACAATGAGCAGTTCTTC.

The V gene is TRBV11-3, the J gene TRBJ2-5; weak D call: TRBD1 (5 bases). V was trimmed by 3 bases and J by 1 base, leaving 6 bases between them. The CDR3 has 13 residues. Germline V lookup: CDR1 SGHNT, CDR2 YENEEA. Written as DNA, the CDR3 is TGTGCCAGCAGCTTTACAGGCCAAGAGACCCAGTACTTC. Protein sequence: CASSFTGQETQYF. The full variable domain, rest sourced from reference TRBV11-3 and TRBJ2-5, is EAGVVQSPRYKIIEKKQPVAFWCNPISGHNTLYWYLQNLGQGPELLIRYENEEAVDDSQLPKDRFSAERLKGVDSTLKIQPAELGDSAVYLCASSFTGQETQYFGPGTRLLVL.

The V and J genes are TRBV5-6 and TRBJ2-5, with TRBD1 matching over 7 bases. After removal of 4 bases from V and 4 bases from J, the junction contained 4 bases not matched to a gene. This CDR3 has 13 amino acids. CDR1 is SGHDT and CDR2 is YYEEEE in the germline V gene. CDR3 sequence reads: CASSADRVETQYF. The CDR3 DNA is TGTGCCAGCAGCGCAGACAGGGTAGAGACCCAGTACTTC.

This clone has only a few counts. The chain employs TRBV27 and TRBJ1-2; 7 nucleotides align to TRBD1. This CDR3 region has 13 residues. Trimming cost V 6 bases and J 7 bases; bases outside gene matches: 8. CDR1 is MNHEY and CDR2 is SMNVEV in the germline V gene (reference sequence). Here the CDR3 reads CASSSRGVFGYTF. CDR3 DNA: TGTGCCAGCAGCTCCAGGGGGGTATTTGGCTACACCTTC.

The chain combines TRBV19 with TRBJ1-6; D is unclear. Germline loops: CDR1 LNHDA, CDR2 SQIVND (reference sequence). This CDR3 region has 13 residues. The V and J ends lost 6 bases and 8 bases respectively, with 11 bases between them. DNA for the CDR3: TGTGCCAGTAGGCAACAGAGGGATTCACCCCTCCACTTT. Its translation: CASRQQRDSPLHF.

The V gene is TRBV9, the J gene TRBJ1-6; no firm D call. Germline loops: CDR1 SGDLS, CDR2 YYNGEE. The V gene lost 0 bases and the J gene lost 0 bases, with 10 bases spanning the gap. This CDR3 is 17 amino acids long. The CDR3 protein is CASSVDPLSSYNSPLHF. The CDR3 coding sequence is TGTGCCAGCAGCGTAGACCCTCTGAGCTCCTATAATTCACCCCTCCACTTT.

This clone turned up a few times. The chain carries TRBV5-1 and TRBJ2-3; the match to TRBD2 covers 13 bases. Germline V gene sequence: CDR1 SGHRS, CDR2 YFSETQ. The length of the CDR3 is 16 residues. J gave up 4 bases and V 4 bases, and 6 bases lay outside the gene matches. The CDR3 sequence: CASSVLLAGGPDTQYF. DNA of the CDR3: TGCGCCAGCAGCGTACTACTAGCGGGAGGGCCAGATACGCAGTATTTT.

The rearrangement links TRBV7-2 to TRBJ2-2, with a tentative D call TRBD1 (6 bases). CDR1 is SGHTA, CDR2 FQGNSA, per germline. This CDR3 spans 13 amino acids. The V end was cut by 6 bases, the J end by 3 bases, with 8 bases between. CDR3 protein: CASRNRDTGELFF. In nucleotides, the CDR3 is TGTGCCAGCAGAAACAGGGACACCGGGGAGCTGTTTTTT.

The CDR3 reads CASSRGGFSGNTIYF. CDR3 nucleotide sequence: TGTGCCAGCAGCCGCGGGGGTTTCTCTGGAAACACCATATATTTT. The chain joins TRBV5-5 to TRBJ1-3; maybe TRBD1 (5 bases). V lost 4 bases to trimming and J lost 0 bases, with 11 bases between them. CDR1 and CDR2 from the germline V gene are SGHKS and YYEKEE (reference sequence). CDR3 length equals 15 residues.

The J gene is TRBJ2-7, the V gene TRBV5-1; 12 bases are a match to TRBD2. CDR1 SGHRS and CDR2 YFSETQ come from the germline V gene. The CDR3 sequence is 14 residues long. Unmatched junction bases numbered 3, after V lost 4 bases and J lost 4 bases. CDR3 sequence (DNA): TGCGCCAGCAGCAGGACTAGCGGGGCGTACGAGCAGTACTTC. Translated: CASSRTSGAYEQYF.

The CDR3 DNA reads TGTGCCAGCAGCGGCGGACAGGGGGAGGGCACAGATACGCAGTATTTT. It is translated as CASSGGQGEGTDTQYF. This chain joins TRBV9 and TRBJ2-3, with TRBD1 matching over 10 bases. From germline, CDR1 is SGDLS and CDR2 YYNGEE. With V trimmed by 3 bases and J by 1 base, 5 bases remained unmatched. The CDR3 spans 16 residues.

Of note for this clone: The sample holds other DNA sequences that translate to the same CDR3. CDR3 in amino acids: CASSVGLAGDYEQYF. CDR3 sequence (DNA): TGTGCCAGCAGCGTAGGACTAGCGGGGGACTACGAGCAGTACTTC. The V and J genes are TRBV9 and TRBJ2-7, with 12 bases matching TRBD2. Germline CDR1 reads SGDLS; CDR2 reads YYNGEE. The CDR3 consists of 15 residues. V shed 0 bases and J 3 bases; nucleotides not matched to a gene: 1. Drawing the rest from reference TRBV9 and TRBJ2-7, the complete variable domain is DSGVTQTPKHLITATGQRVTLRCSPRSGDLSVYWYQQSLDQGLQFLIQYYNGEERAKGNILERFSAQQFPDLHSELNLSSLELGDSALYFCASSVGLAGDYEQYFGPGTRLTVT.

In this sample, this clone turned up a few times. V and J are TRBV5-4 and TRBJ2-2, with 10 bases aligning to TRBD1. CDR1 SGHNT and CDR2 YYREEE come from the germline V gene (reference sequence). The CDR3 is made up of 16 amino acids. V gave up 4 bases and J gave up 3 bases; unmatched junction bases: 6. CDR3 loop: CASSTGGQGDTGELFF. Here the CDR3 DNA reads TGTGCCAGCAGCACGGGCGGACAGGGGGACACCGGGGAGCTGTTTTTT.

This chain connects TRBV5-6 to TRBJ2-1, with D maybe TRBD1 (5 bases). Per germline, CDR1 SGHDT and CDR2 YYEEEE. The CDR3 consists of 15 residues. V gave up 0 bases and J gave up 6 bases, with 13 bases separating them. In DNA, the CDR3 is TGTGCCAGCAGCTTGGGGGCTTCTAGGGGCAATGAGCAGTTCTTC. This sequence encodes CASSLGASRGNEQFF.

Only a few counts were recorded for this clone. The rearrangement uses TRBV2 and TRBJ1-4, with a weak D call TRBD1 (5 bases). The CDR3 runs 17 residues. Germline lookup yields CDR1 SNHLY and CDR2 FYNNEI. V shed 3 bases and J shed 0 bases, with 14 bases lying between them. This CDR3 reads CASSDSVDSATNEKLFF. CDR3 coding DNA: TGTGCCAGCAGTGATTCGGTTGACAGCGCAACTAATGAAAAACTGTTTTTT. Filled out from reference TRBV2 and TRBJ1-4, the complete variable domain reads EPEVTQTPSHQVTQMGQEVILRCVPISNHLYFYWYRQILGQKVEFLVSFYNNEISEKSEIFDDQFSVERPDGSNFTLKIRSTKLEDSAMYFCASSDSVDSATNEKLFFGSGTQLSVL.

This chain uses TRBV6-1 with TRBJ2-3; 7 positions agree with TRBD2. CDR3 size: 15 residues. V lost 11 bases to trimming and J lost 1 base; unmatched junction nucleotides: 12. Germline assignment: CDR1 MNHNS and CDR2 SASEGT. The CDR3 loop is CALDPGTTGTDTQYF. The CDR3 DNA is TGTGCCCTGGACCCCGGGACTACGGGCACAGATACGCAGTATTTT.

The V call is TRBV11-2, the J call TRBJ2-2, with D maybe TRBD1 (5 bases). The length of the CDR3 is 15 residues. Germline V gene lookup returns CDR1 SGHAT and CDR2 FQNNGV. V was pared by 1 base and J by 0 bases, with 6 bases between. The chain's CDR3 is CASSLGQTNTGELFF. The CDR3 DNA is TGTGCCAGCAGCTTAGGACAGACGAACACCGGGGAGCTGTTTTTT.

J is TRBJ2-7 and V is TRBV7-9; a weak D match, TRBD1 (6 bases). Trimming took off 5 bases at V and 0 bases at J, with 8 bases between the two ends. The CDR3 contains 13 residues. CDR1 SEHNR and CDR2 FQNEAQ come from the germline V gene (reference sequence). Written as DNA, the CDR3 is TGTGCCAGCAGCAGGGGGATCTCCTACGAGCAGTACTTC. It is translated as CASSRGISYEQYF.

V is TRBV27 and J is TRBJ2-7; 9 nucleotides align to TRBD2. V dropped 4 bases and J dropped 4; count of bases not matched to a gene: 5. Germline CDR1 is MNHEY and CDR2 is SMNVEV (reference sequence). The CDR3 loop spans 14 amino acids. CDR3 coding DNA: TGTGCCAGCAGTTCGGGGACTAGCAGATACGAGCAGTACTTC. Amino acid sequence: CASSSGTSRYEQYF.

This chain joins TRBV2 and TRBJ1-1; possible D gene TRBD1, 5 bases. Germline loops: CDR1 SNHLY, CDR2 FYNNEI. The CDR3 has 14 amino acids. Trimming cost V 0 bases and J 5 bases, with 10 bases left between them. The CDR3 protein is CASSEAQGRTEAFF. DNA of the CDR3: TGTGCCAGCAGTGAAGCGCAGGGTAGAACTGAAGCTTTCTTT.